This T cell receptor (beta chain) was sequenced for a study of beta chain features in type 1 diabetes. In the study overall: The samples had around 100 million sorted cells examined in all.

Sampling consisted of one heparinised blood draw per donor, averaging around 100 mL. The germline CDR1 and CDR2 sequences are SGHTA and FQGNSA. V lost 2 bases to trimming and J lost 5 bases, with 16 bases between them. There are 15 residues in the CDR3. As every portion of the isolated RNA was reverse transcribed, the sequencing read expressed TCRB transcripts. Profiling relied on immunoSEQ multiplex PCR, and the TCRdb table lists in-frame clones only, not all of them. The table shows approximately 140,000 clones, with about 7.1% occurring only once. This clonotype originated in a woman younger than 45 in good health. This chain links TRBV7-2 with TRBJ2-7, with a weak D call TRBD1 (5 bases). The specimen was central memory CD4+ T cells from blood. The CDR3: CASSLWEGALDEQYF. Written as DNA, the CDR3 is TGTGCCAGCAGCTTATGGGAAGGGGCATTGGACGAGCAGTACTTC.